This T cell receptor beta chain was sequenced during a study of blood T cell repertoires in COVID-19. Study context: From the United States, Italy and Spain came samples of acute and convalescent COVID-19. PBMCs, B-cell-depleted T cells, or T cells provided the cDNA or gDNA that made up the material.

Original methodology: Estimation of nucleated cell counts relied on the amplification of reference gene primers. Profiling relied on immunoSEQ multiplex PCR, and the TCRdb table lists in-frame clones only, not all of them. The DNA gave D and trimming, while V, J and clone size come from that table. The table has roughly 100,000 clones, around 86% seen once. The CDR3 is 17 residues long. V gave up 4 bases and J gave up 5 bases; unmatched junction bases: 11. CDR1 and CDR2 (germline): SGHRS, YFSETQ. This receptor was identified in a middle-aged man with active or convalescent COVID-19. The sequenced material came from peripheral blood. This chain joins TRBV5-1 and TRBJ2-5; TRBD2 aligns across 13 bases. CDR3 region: CASSPQGLAGPRETQYF. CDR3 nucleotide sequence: TGCGCCAGCAGCCCCCAGGGACTAGCGGGGCCAAGGGAGACCCAGTACTTC.